The TCR beta chain under discussion was sequenced for a study of metastatic and nonmetastatic thyroid tumors. Study summary: Where malignant and benign thyroid patients were concerned, repertoires were compared across blood and tumor or nodule tissue. Findings and caveats of the study: Reported TCR beta diversity, measured in blood and tumor, was significantly higher for malignant thyroid tumors than for benign nodules.

Source study methods: The authors used CDR3 differences across clinicopathological groups to build a distant-metastasis classifier for papillary thyroid cancer. TCRdb re-clonotyped the PCR reads through MiXCR. The V and J calls follow TCRdb's processing rather than the paper's. This table has approximately 15,000 clones, around 20% appearing once. The CDR3 spans 14 residues. V lost 7 bases and J 0 bases, leaving 13 bases between the germline ends. By sample share, this clone is medium-sized (0.01 to 0.1%). Antigen unknown. Every patient was untreated before thyroid surgery. V gene TRBV12-3 or TRBV12-4 combines with J gene TRBJ2-7; no reliable D call. This receptor was taken from a female donor with papillary thyroid cancer or a benign thyroid nodule (not recorded which). Some clones in this sample may be carry-over from other donors' samples. The sequenced material came from blood. The CDR3 reads CASNQGRASYEQYF. As DNA, the CDR3 is TGTGCCAGCAATCAAGGACGGGCCTCCTACGAGCAGTACTTC.